This TCR beta chain originates from a study of T cell changes during pregnancy in multiple sclerosis. Germline assignment: CDR1 MGHDK and CDR2 SYGVNS. This CDR3 spans 14 amino acids. V trimming: 4 bases; J trimming: 7 bases; junction bases outside the gene matches: 4. The assay was immunoSEQ multiplex PCR, and TCRdb's table has in-frame clones only and misses some. The table includes some 70,000 clones, about 90% detected once. This specimen consisted of peripheral blood, obtained in the second trimester of pregnancy. The J gene is TRBJ1-6, the V gene TRBV25-1; 7 nucleotides align to TRBD1. This receptor was identified in a female donor with multiple sclerosis, enrolled in a pregnancy study. CDR3 loop: CASSGTGANSPLHF. The DNA for the CDR3 is TGTGCCAGCAGTGGGACAGGTGCGAATTCACCCCTCCACTTT.